A selection of T cell receptor beta chains follows, all from one sample in a study of radiotherapy plus CTLA-4 blockade in lung cancer. This table comes from immunoSEQ multiplex PCR, and its TCRdb copy is limited to in-frame clones, with some not included. The sample has around 43,000 clones, about 70% seen once. The source was peripheral blood, collected from a patient treated with radiotherapy plus ipilimumab. The origin of the receptors is a human donor with non-small cell lung cancer who had stable disease on radiotherapy plus ipilimumab. Both conserved end residues are part of each CDR3. D genes are given only for firm matches. Size is stated for part of the rows, as once, few or many counts, or as a class when the clone is expanded.

>TRBJ1-2|.|.|TRBV19
CASSIPGVGYGYTF
TGTGCCAGTAGTATACCGGGGGTTGGCTATGGCTACACCTTC
>TRBJ2-1|few|TRBD1|TRBV11-3
CASSLGTGDYNEQFF
TGTGCCAGCAGCTTAGGGACAGGGGACTACAATGAGCAGTTCTTC
>TRBJ2-4|.|TRBD1|TRBV30
CAWATGWNIQYF
TGTGCCTGGGCGACAGGGTGGAACATTCAGTACTTC
>TRBJ1-6|.|.|TRBV18
CASSPPLTGNSPLHF
TGTGCCAGCTCACCACCGCTTACAGGGAATTCACCCCTCCACTTT
>TRBJ2-1|.|.|TRBV28
CASRPPGHPTHNEQFF
TGTGCCAGCAGGCCGCCGGGACACCCGACGCACAATGAGCAGTTCTTC
>TRBJ1-2|.|TRBD1|TRBV5-1
CASSLLAGGVGYTF
TGCGCCAGCAGCTTGTTGGCAGGGGGAGTTGGCTACACCTTC
>TRBJ2-2|once|TRBD1|TRBV18
CASSRRLQGADTGELFF
TGTGCCAGCTCACGAAGATTGCAGGGGGCAGACACCGGGGAGCTGTTTTTT
>TRBJ2-2|.|.|TRBV7-9
CASSRGAGTGELFF
TGTGCCAGCAGCCGGGGGGCCGGCACCGGGGAGCTGTTTTTT
>TRBJ2-7|.|TRBD1|TRBV10-1
CASSPGTDFPQYF
TGCGCCAGCAGCCCCGGGACAGACTTTCCGCAGTACTTC
>TRBJ2-1|few|TRBD2|TRBV5-1
CASSLERGYSYNEQFF
TGCGCCAGCAGCTTGGAGCGGGGCTACTCCTACAATGAGCAGTTCTTC
>TRBJ2-3|.|TRBD1|TRBV11-3
CASSFGSGGPITDTQYF
TGTGCCAGCAGCTTCGGGTCAGGGGGTCCTATCACAGATACGCAGTATTTT
>TRBJ2-5|.|TRBD1|TRBV29-1
CSVRGQFETQYF
TGCAGCGTCAGGGGACAGTTCGAGACCCAGTACTTC
>TRBJ2-3|few|.|TRBV6-5
CASTAASTDTQYF
TGTGCCAGCACCGCGGCTAGCACAGATACGCAGTATTTT
>TRBJ1-2|hyperexpanded|TRBD1|TRBV10-3
CAISEGQDGYTF
TGTGCCATCAGTGAAGGACAGGATGGCTACACCTTC
>TRBJ2-7|.|.|TRBV21-1
CASSTARGRGPYEQYF
TGTGCCAGCAGCACGGCGCGAGGGCGGGGGCCCTACGAGCAGTACTTC
>TRBJ2-5|few|TRBD1|TRBV19
CASSMIRTGHQETQYF
TGTGCCAGTAGTATGATCCGGACAGGCCACCAAGAGACCCAGTACTTC
>TRBJ1-4|.|.|TRBV6-6
CASSYGGHEKLFF
TGTGCCAGCAGTTACGGAGGTCATGAAAAACTGTTTTTT
>TRBJ1-1|.|TRBD1|TRBV7-9
CASSSSTGFTEAFF
TGTGCCAGCAGCTCCTCGACAGGGTTCACTGAAGCTTTCTTT
>TRBJ2-3|.|TRBD1|TRBV7-8
CASSLGRQGITDTQYF
TGTGCCAGCAGCTTAGGTCGACAGGGGATCACAGATACGCAGTATTTT
>TRBJ1-1|.|.|TRBV5-1
CASSVGGSGTEAFF
TGCGCCAGCAGCGTTGGGGGGAGCGGCACTGAAGCTTTCTTT
>TRBJ2-3|.|.|TRBV4-1
CASSQFEGGRYTDTQYF
TGCGCCAGCAGCCAATTCGAGGGGGGGCGTTACACAGATACGCAGTATTTT
>TRBJ2-3|few|TRBD2|TRBV5-6
CASSFNLGLAVTTDTQYF
TGTGCCAGCAGCTTCAACCTCGGACTAGCGGTGACCACAGATACGCAGTATTTT
>TRBJ1-3|.|TRBD1|TRBV15
CATSRDSGTGTGNTIYF
TGTGCCACCAGCAGAGATTCAGGGACAGGGACTGGAAACACCATATATTTT
>TRBJ1-3|.|.|TRBV7-2
CASSPTGPGNTIYF
TGTGCCAGCAGTCCGACAGGTCCAGGAAACACCATATATTTT
>TRBJ1-6|.|.|TRBV7-9
CASSRDSSYNSPLHF
TGTGCCAGCAGCCGAGACAGCTCCTATAATTCACCCCTCCACTTT
>TRBJ2-3|.|TRBD2|TRBV29-1
CSAAGGSTDTQYF
TGCAGCGCCGCGGGGGGGAGCACAGATACGCAGTATTTT
>TRBJ2-7|once|.|TRBV7-9
CASSQGTSEQYF
TGTGCCAGCAGCCAAGGGACATCCGAGCAGTACTTC
>TRBJ2-7|.|TRBD1|TRBV7-9
CASSLRQGRVREQYF
TGTGCCAGCAGCCTACGACAGGGCCGGGTGAGGGAGCAGTACTTC
>TRBJ1-6|.|.|TRBV5-7
CASSNTVGVNSPLHF
TGTGCCAGCAGCAACACAGTGGGTGTTAATTCACCCCTCCACTTT
>TRBJ2-1|.|TRBD1|TRBV5-4
CASSFGTGVNEQFF
TGTGCCAGCAGCTTCGGGACAGGGGTGAATGAGCAGTTCTTC
>TRBJ2-3|.|TRBD2|TRBV11-3
CASMSGGAYTDTQYF
TGTGCCAGCATGTCGGGGGGGGCGTACACAGATACGCAGTATTTT
>TRBJ2-7|.|TRBD1|TRBV18
CASSLTGAGTGSYEQYF
TGTGCCAGCTCACTCACTGGCGCCGGGACAGGGTCCTACGAGCAGTACTTC
>TRBJ2-7|.|.|TRBV18
CASSPRSDYEQYF
TGTGCCAGCTCACCACGAAGCGACTACGAGCAGTACTTC
>TRBJ2-1|.|TRBD2|TRBV9
CASSVAVTSGVDEQFF
TGTGCCAGCAGCGTAGCGGTAACTAGCGGGGTTGATGAGCAGTTCTTC
>TRBJ1-2|.|.|TRBV9
CASSVAPGDIGYGYTF
TGTGCCAGCAGCGTAGCTCCGGGGGATATTGGCTATGGCTACACCTTC
>TRBJ1-4|.|.|TRBV19
CASIGGGEKLFF
TGTGCCAGTATCGGGGGTGGCGAAAAACTGTTTTTT
>TRBJ2-1|.|TRBD1|TRBV5-1
CASSDPGGAVANEQFF
TGCGCCAGCAGCGACCCAGGGGGCGCGGTCGCCAATGAGCAGTTCTTC
>TRBJ2-5|.|TRBD2|TRBV4-1
CASRREMTSFETQYF
TGCGCCAGCCGCCGGGAAATGACTAGCTTCGAGACCCAGTACTTC
>TRBJ2-1|.|.|TRBV18
CASSPTGYNEQFF
TGTGCCAGCTCACCGACAGGCTACAATGAGCAGTTCTTC
>TRBJ1-2|.|.|TRBV7-2
CASSLASGNGYTF
TGTGCCAGCAGCTTAGCATCAGGGAACGGCTACACCTTC
>TRBJ2-2|.|TRBD1|TRBV6-5
CASTGSGGYTGELFF
TGTGCCAGCACCGGTTCAGGGGGCTACACCGGGGAGCTGTTTTTT
>TRBJ1-5|.|.|TRBV2
CASRSSGGYQPQHF
TGTGCCAGCAGATCCTCGGGGGGGTATCAGCCCCAGCATTTT
>TRBJ1-6|.|TRBD1|TRBV5-6
CASSSRRQGSFSPLHF
TGTGCCAGCAGCTCCCGGAGACAGGGATCTTTCTCACCCCTCCACTTT
>TRBJ2-5|.|TRBD2|TRBV4-2
CASSQRAGGYQETQYF
TGTGCCAGCAGCCAAAGAGCGGGGGGCTATCAAGAGACCCAGTACTTC
>TRBJ2-6|.|.|TRBV5-4
CASSLGGSGANVLTF
TGTGCCAGCAGCCTAGGGGGTTCTGGGGCCAACGTCCTGACTTTC
>TRBJ2-1|.|TRBD2|TRBV5-1
CASSFSTSGGRNEQFF
TGCGCCAGCAGCTTCTCTACTAGCGGGGGGCGCAATGAGCAGTTCTTC
>TRBJ2-3|few|.|TRBV10-3
CAIRLQGGTDTQYF
TGTGCCATCAGACTTCAGGGGGGAACAGATACGCAGTATTTT
>TRBJ2-3|.|TRBD1|TRBV5-6
CASSSPGQGFSTDTQYF
TGTGCCAGCAGCTCCCCAGGACAGGGATTTAGCACAGATACGCAGTATTTT
>TRBJ2-2|.|.|TRBV11-1
CASSLQEGATGELFF
TGTGCCAGCAGCTTACAGGAGGGGGCCACCGGGGAGCTGTTTTTT
>TRBJ2-3|.|.|TRBV18
CASSQGDTDTQYF
TGTGCCAGCTCACAGGGGGACACAGATACGCAGTATTTT
>TRBJ1-1|.|TRBD1|TRBV28
CASRLPGQGKAFF
TGTGCCAGCAGACTTCCGGGACAGGGGAAAGCTTTCTTT
>TRBJ1-5|.|.|TRBV18
CASSTTLNQPQHF
TGTGCCAGCTCCACCACTCTAAATCAGCCCCAGCATTTT
>TRBJ2-7|few|TRBD2|TRBV27
CASSAGTSGGLPYEQYF
TGTGCCAGCAGTGCCGGGACTAGCGGGGGCCTCCCCTACGAGCAGTACTTC
>TRBJ1-1|.|TRBD1|TRBV7-8
CASRKQGTSSTEAFF
TGTGCCAGCAGAAAACAGGGGACGTCGAGCACTGAAGCTTTCTTT